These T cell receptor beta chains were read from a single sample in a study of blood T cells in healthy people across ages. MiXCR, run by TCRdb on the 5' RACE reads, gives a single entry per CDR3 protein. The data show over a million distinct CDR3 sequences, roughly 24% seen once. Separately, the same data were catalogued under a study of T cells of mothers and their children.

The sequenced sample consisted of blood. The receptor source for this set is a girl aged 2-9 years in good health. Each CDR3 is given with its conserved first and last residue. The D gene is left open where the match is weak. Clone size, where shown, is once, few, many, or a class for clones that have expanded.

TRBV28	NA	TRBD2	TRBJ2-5	CASSSTGLAEETQYF	TGTGCCAGCAGTAGCACGGGACTAGCGGAGGAGACCCAGTACTTC
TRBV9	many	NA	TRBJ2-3	CASSDGTKDTQYF	TGTGCCAGCAGCGACGGAACTAAGGATACGCAGTATTTT
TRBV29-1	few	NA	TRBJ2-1	CSVQGIGLEQFF	TGCAGCGTGCAAGGTATCGGACTGGAGCAGTTCTTC
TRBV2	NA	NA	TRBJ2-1	CASSRALGNEQFF	TGTGCCAGCTCTCGTGCCCTCGGCAATGAGCAGTTCTTC
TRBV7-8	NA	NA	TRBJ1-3	CASSLAHGLRNAICF	TGTGCCAGCAGCTTAGCGCACGGACTTCGAAACGCCATATGTTTT
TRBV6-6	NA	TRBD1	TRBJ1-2	CASTLPTRGRGDYGYTF	TGTGCCAGCACTCTTCCAACTAGGGGGCGAGGTGACTATGGCTACACCTTC
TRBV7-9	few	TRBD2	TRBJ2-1	CASSLGTSGRDPYNEQFF	TGTGCCAGCAGCCTCGGGACTAGCGGGAGGGACCCCTACAATGAGCAGTTCTTC
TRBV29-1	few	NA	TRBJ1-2	CSVEDPGVGYTF	TGCAGCGTTGAAGATCCCGGGGTTGGCTACACCTTC
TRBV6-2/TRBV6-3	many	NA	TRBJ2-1	CAIRADYSYNEQFF	TGTGCCATACGAGCAGATTACTCCTACAATGAGCAGTTCTTC
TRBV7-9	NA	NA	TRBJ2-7	CASSLANRDYEQYF	TGTGCCAGCAGCTTAGCTAACAGGGATTACGAGCAGTACTTC
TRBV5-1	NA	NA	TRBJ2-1	CASSPQQGPVGWQFF	TGCGCCAGCAGCCCACAACAGGGACCGGTCGGATGGCAGTTCTTC
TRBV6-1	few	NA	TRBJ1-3	CASSEYSPLGSGNTIYF	TGTGCCAGCAGTGAATATTCCCCACTTGGGTCTGGAAACACCATATATTTT
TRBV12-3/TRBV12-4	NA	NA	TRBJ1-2	CASSYLLGGYTF	TGTGCCAGCAGTTACTTACTGGGTGGCTACACCTTC
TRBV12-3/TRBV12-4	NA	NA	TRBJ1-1	CASSLQGMDTEAFF	TGTGCCAGCAGTTTACAGGGAATGGACACTGAAGCTTTCTTT
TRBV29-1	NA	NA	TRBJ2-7	CSAREGAGYEQYF	TGCAGCGCCCGGGAGGGGGCTGGCTACGAGCAGTACTTC
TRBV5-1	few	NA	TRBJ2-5	CASSSRQGSGEQYF	TGCGCCAGCAGTTCGAGACAGGGATCGGGAGAGCAGTACTTC
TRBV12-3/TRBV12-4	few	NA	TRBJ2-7	CASSFGATYEQYF	TGTGCCAGCAGTTTTGGGGCTACCTACGAGCAGTACTTC
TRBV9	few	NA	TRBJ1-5	CASSVGGRNQPQHF	TGTGCCAGCAGCGTAGGCGGCAGGAATCAGCCCCAGCATTTT
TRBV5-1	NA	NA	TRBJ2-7	CASSPYTLSELNYEQYF	TGCGCCAGCAGCCCCTACACCCTATCAGAACTTAACTACGAGCAGTACTTC
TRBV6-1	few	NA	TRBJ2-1	CASSEEESMLDEQFF	TGTGCCAGCAGTGAAGAAGAGAGCATGTTGGATGAGCAGTTCTTC
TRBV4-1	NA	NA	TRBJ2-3	CASSQVLLTDTQYF	TGCGCCAGCAGCCAAGTCTTACTGACAGATACGCAGTATTTT
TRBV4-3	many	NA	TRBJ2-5	CASSQDYGPRETQYF	TGCGCCAGCAGCCAAGACTACGGCCCCAGGGAGACCCAGTACTTC
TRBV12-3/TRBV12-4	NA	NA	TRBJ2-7	CASSSEPYEQYF	TGTGCCAGCAGTTCCGAACCCTACGAGCAGTACTTC
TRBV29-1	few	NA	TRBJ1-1	CSVGWDTEAFF	TGCAGCGTCGGTTGGGACACTGAAGCTTTCTTT
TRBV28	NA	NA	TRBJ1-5	CASSPHTLWGNQPQHF	TGTGCCAGCAGTCCTCACACTCTGTGGGGAAATCAGCCCCAGCATTTT
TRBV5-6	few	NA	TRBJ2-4	CASSLEGAGGLAKNIQYF	TGTGCCAGCAGCTTGGAAGGGGCCGGTGGTTTAGCCAAAAACATTCAGTACTTC